This T cell receptor (beta chain) derives from a study of Ad26.COV2.S vaccination and SARS-CoV-2 variants. TCRdb's table, derived via immunoSEQ multiplex PCR, lists solely in-frame clones and lacks some. This repertoire shows 350,000 to 450,000 clones, roughly 81% found once; its top ten account for 3.3%. The CDR3 extends over 13 amino acids. V was shortened by 4 bases and J by 1 base, with 7 bases between the two germline ends. Per germline, CDR1 SEHNR and CDR2 FQNEAQ (reference sequence). Treatment given: over 15 received Ad26.COV2.S at low or high dose, single or two shots; roughly five received placebo; per-sample allocation not given. Sampling was performed 63 days after the first vaccine or placebo injection.

The sequence came from a person aged 18-65 years who received the Ad26.COV2.S COVID-19 vaccine or a placebo. This chain joins TRBV7-9 and TRBJ1-1; D gene ambiguous. The source material was peripheral blood, sampled in a trial of Ad26.COV2.S vaccine versus placebo. DNA for the CDR3: TGTGCCAGCAGCTGGACGGAGAACACTGAAGCTTTCTTT. It codes for CASSWTENTEAFF.